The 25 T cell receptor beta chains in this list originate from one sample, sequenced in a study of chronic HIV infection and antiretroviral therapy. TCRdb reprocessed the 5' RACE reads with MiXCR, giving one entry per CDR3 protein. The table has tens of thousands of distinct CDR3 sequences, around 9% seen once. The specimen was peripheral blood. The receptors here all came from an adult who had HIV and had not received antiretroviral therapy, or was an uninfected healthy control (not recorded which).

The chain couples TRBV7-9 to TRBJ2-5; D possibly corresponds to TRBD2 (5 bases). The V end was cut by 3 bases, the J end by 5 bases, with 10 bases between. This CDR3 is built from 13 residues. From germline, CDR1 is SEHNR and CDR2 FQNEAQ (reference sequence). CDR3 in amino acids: CASSLAGSETQYF. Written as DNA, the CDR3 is TGTGCCAGCAGCTTGGCGGGTTCGGAGACCCAGTACTTC.

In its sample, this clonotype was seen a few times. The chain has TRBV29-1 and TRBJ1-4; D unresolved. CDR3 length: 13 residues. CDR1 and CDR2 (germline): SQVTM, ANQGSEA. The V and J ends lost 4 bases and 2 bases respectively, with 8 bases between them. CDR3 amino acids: CSVGVQTNEKLFF. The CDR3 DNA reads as TGCAGCGTTGGGGTACAGACTAATGAAAAACTGTTTTTT.

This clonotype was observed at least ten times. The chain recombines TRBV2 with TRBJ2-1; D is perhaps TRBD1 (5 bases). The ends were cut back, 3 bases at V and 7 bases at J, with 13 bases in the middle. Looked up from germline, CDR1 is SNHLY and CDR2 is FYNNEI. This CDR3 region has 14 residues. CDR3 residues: CASSDGHPANEQFF. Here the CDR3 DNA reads TGTGCCAGCAGTGACGGACACCCAGCTAATGAGCAGTTCTTC.

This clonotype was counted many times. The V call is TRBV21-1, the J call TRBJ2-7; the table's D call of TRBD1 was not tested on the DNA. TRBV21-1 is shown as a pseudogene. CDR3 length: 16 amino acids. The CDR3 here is CASLKLSGQGIYEQYF. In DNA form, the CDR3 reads TGTGCCAGCCTAAAGTTGTCGGGACAGGGGATCTACGAGCAGTACTTC.

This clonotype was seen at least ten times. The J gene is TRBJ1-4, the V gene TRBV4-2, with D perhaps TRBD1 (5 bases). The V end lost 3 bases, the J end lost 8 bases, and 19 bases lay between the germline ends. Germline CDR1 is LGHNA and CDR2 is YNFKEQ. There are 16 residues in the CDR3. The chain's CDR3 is CASSQTTTEEGEKLFF. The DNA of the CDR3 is TGTGCCAGCAGCCAGACCACGACAGAGGAGGGGGAAAAACTGTTTTTT.

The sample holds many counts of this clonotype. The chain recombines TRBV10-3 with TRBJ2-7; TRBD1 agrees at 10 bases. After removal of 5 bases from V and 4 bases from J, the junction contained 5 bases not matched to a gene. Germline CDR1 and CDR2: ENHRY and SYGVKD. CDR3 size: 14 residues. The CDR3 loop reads CAISSGTGVYEQYF. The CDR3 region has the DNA TGTGCCATCAGTTCCGGGACAGGGGTTTACGAGCAGTACTTC.

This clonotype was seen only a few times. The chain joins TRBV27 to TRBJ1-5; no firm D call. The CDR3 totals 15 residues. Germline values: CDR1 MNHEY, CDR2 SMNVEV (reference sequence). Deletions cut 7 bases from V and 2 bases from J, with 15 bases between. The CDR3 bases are TGTGCCAGCACTCCAATCGGGGAAGGCAATCAGCCCCAGCATTTT. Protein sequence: CASTPIGEGNQPQHF.

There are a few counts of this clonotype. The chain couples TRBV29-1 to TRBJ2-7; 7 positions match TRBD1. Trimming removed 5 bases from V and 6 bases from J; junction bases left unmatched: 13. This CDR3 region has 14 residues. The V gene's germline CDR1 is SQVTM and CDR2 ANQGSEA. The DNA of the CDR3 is TGCAGCGTTAGATCGGGACAGACGTCCGGCGAGCAGTACTTC. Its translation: CSVRSGQTSGEQYF.

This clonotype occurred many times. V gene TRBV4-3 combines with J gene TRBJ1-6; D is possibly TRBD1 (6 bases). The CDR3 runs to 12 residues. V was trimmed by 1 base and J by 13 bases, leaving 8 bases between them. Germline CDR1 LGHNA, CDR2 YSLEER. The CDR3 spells CASSQAGAPLHF. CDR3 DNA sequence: TGCGCCAGCAGCCAAGCGGGGGCGCCCCTCCACTTT.

The CDR3 bases are TGTGCCAGCAGTCCCCGGAGAGCGGGAAACAATGAGCAGTTCTTC. Protein: CASSPRRAGNNEQFF. The chain couples TRBV6-5 to TRBJ2-1, with TRBD2 identical over 7 bases. CDR1 MNHEY and CDR2 SVGAGI come from the germline V gene. Unmatched junction bases numbered 9, after V lost 5 bases and J lost 5 bases. The CDR3 loop spans 15 amino acids.

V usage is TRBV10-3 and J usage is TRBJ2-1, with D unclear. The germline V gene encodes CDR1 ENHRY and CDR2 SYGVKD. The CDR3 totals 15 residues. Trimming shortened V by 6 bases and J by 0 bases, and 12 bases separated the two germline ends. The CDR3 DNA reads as TGTGCCATCAGGCTTACAGAGAGCTCCTACAATGAGCAGTTCTTC. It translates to CAIRLTESSYNEQFF.

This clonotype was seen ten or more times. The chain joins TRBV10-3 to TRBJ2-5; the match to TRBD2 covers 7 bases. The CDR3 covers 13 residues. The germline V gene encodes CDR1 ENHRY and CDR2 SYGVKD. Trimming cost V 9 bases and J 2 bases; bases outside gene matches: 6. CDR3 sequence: CAIGLAAQETQYF. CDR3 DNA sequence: TGTGCCATAGGGCTAGCGGCACAAGAGACCCAGTACTTC.

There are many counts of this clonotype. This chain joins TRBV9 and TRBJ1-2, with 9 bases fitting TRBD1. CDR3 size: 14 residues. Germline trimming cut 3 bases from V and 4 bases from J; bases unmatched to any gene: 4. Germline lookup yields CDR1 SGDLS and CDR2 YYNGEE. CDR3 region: CASSAGQGLYGYTF. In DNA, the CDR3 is TGTGCCAGCAGCGCCGGACAGGGGCTCTATGGCTACACCTTC.

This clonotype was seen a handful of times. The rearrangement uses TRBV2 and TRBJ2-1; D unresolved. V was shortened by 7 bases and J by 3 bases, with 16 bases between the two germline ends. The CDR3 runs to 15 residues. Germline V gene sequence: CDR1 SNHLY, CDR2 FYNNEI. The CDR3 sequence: CASTRNTVFYNEQFF. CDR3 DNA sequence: TGTGCCAGCACCAGGAATACAGTGTTCTACAATGAGCAGTTCTTC.

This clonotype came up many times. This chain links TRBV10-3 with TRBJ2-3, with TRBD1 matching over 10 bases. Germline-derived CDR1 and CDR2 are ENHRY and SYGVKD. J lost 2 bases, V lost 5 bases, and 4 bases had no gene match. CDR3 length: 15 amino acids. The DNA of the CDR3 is TGTGCCATCAGTCGGGACAGGGGCTCCACAGATACGCAGTATTTT. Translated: CAISRDRGSTDTQYF.

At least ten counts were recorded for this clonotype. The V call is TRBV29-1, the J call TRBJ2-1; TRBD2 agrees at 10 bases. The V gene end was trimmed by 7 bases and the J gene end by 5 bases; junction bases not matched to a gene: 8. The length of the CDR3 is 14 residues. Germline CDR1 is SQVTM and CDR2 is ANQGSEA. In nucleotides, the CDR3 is TGCAGCGCCGGAGGGACTAGCGAAGACAATGAGCAGTTCTTC. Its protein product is CSAGGTSEDNEQFF.

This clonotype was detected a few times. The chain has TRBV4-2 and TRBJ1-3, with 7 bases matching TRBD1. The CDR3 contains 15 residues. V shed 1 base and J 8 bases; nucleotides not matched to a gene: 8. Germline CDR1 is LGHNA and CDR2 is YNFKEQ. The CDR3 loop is CASSQARQGADTIYF. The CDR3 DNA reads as TGTGCCAGCAGCCAAGCGAGACAGGGTGCGGACACCATATATTTT.

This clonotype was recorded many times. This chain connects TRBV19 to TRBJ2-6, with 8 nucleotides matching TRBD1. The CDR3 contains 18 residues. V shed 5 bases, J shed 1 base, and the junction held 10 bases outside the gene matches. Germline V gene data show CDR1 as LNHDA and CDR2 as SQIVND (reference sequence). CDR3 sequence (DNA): TGTGCCAGTAGTTATACAGGGGGGACCAATTCTGGGGCCAACGTCCTGACTTTC. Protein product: CASSYTGGTNSGANVLTF.

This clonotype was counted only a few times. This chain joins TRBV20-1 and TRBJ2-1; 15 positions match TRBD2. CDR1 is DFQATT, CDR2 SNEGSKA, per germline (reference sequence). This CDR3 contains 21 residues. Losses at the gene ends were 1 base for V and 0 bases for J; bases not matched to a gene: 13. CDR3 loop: CSARGRRRGLAGGTSYNEQFF. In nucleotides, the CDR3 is TGCAGTGCTAGAGGGCGGAGGAGGGGACTAGCGGGGGGCACCTCCTACAATGAGCAGTTCTTC.

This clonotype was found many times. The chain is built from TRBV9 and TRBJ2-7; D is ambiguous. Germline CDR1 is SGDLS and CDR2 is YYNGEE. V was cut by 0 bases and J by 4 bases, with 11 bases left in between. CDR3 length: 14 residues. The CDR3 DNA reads TGTGCCAGCAGCGTAGCGGCCGGTGGGTACGAGCAGTACTTC. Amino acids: CASSVAAGGYEQYF.

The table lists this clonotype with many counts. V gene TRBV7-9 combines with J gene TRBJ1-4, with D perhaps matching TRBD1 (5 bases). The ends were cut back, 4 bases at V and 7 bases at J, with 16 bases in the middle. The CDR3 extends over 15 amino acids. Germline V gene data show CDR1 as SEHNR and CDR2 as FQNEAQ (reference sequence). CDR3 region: CASSSSGGRSEKLFF. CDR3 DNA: TGTGCCAGCAGCTCAAGTGGGGGAAGGAGTGAAAAACTGTTTTTT.

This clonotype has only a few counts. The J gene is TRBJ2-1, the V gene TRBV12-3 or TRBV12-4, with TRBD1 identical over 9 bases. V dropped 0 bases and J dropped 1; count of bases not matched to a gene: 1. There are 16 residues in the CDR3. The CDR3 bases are TGTGCCAGCAGTTTAGCCGGGACAGGGTCCTACAATGAGCAGTTCTTC. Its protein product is CASSLAGTGSYNEQFF.

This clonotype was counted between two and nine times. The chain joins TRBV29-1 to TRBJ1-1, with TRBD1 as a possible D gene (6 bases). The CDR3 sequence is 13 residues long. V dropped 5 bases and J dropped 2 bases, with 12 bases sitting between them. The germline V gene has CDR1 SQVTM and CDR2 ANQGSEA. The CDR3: CSVTGTTNTEAFF. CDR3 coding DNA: TGCAGCGTTACCGGGACAACAAACACTGAAGCTTTCTTT.

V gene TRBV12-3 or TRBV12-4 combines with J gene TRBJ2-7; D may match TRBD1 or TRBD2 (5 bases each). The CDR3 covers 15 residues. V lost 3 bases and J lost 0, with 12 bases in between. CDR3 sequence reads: CASSFEGRSSYEQYF. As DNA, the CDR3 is TGTGCCAGCAGTTTTGAGGGGAGAAGCTCCTACGAGCAGTACTTC.

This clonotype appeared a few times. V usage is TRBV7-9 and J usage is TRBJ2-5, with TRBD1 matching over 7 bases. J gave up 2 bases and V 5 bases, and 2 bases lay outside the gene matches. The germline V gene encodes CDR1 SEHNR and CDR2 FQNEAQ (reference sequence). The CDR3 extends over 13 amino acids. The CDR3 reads CASSRDRQETQYF. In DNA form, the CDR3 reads TGTGCCAGCAGCAGGGACAGACAAGAGACCCAGTACTTC. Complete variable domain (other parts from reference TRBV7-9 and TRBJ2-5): DTGVSQNPRHKITKRGQNVTFRCDPISEHNRLYWYRQTLGQGPEFLTYFQNEAQLEKSRLLSDRFSAERPKGSFSTLEIQRTEQGDSAMYLCASSRDRQETQYFGPGTRLLVL.